The subject of this entry is one T cell receptor beta chain. The data originate from a study of blood T cell repertoires in COVID-19. The CDR3 is 12 amino acids. V lost 8 bases to trimming and J lost 13 bases, with 20 bases between them. The germline V gene encodes CDR1 SNHLY and CDR2 FYNNEI. All recovered Cohort 3 donors got two negative PCRs, got clearance, or saw symptom resolution. Per the study methods: Estimation of nucleated cell counts relied on the amplification of reference gene primers. The table came from immunoSEQ multiplex PCR; TCRdb's copy has only in-frame clones and leaves some out. V and J calls plus clone size are reproduced from that table; the DNA served to infer D and trimming. The sample lists fewer than 350,000 clones; roughly 86% were seen once.

The J gene is TRBJ1-2, the V gene TRBV2; possibly TRBD1 for D (6 bases). The sample taken for sequencing was PBMCs or T cells enriched from blood (not recorded which). This receptor was taken from a woman in her thirties who had recovered from COVID-19. The CDR3 sequence is CASEAGVRMFTF. DNA for the CDR3: TGTGCCAGCGAAGCAGGGGTCCGCATGTTCACCTTC.